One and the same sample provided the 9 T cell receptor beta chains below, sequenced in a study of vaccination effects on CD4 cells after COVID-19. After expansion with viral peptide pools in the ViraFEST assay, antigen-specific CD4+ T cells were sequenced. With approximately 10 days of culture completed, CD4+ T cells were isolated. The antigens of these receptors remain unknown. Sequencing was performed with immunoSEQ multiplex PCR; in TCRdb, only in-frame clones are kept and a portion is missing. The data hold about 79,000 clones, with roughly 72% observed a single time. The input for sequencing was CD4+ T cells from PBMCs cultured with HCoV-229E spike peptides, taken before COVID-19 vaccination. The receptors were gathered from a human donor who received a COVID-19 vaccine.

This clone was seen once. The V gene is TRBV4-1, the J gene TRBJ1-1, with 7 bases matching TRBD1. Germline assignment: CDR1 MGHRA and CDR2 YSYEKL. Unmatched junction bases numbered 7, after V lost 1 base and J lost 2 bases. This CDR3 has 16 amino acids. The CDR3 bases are TGCGCCAGCAGCCAAGGTCGCGGGACAGATAACACTGAAGCTTTCTTT. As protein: CASSQGRGTDNTEAFF.

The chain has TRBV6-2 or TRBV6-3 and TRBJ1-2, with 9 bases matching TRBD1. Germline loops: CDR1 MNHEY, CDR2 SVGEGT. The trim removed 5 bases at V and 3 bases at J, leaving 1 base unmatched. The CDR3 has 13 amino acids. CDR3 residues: CASSRDRDYGYTF. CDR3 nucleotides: TGTGCCAGCAGTCGGGACAGGGACTATGGCTACACCTTC.

CDR3 region: CASSLESGELFF. CDR3 coding DNA: TGTGCCAGCAGCTTGGAGTCCGGGGAGCTGTTTTTT. The J gene is TRBJ2-2, the V gene TRBV5-6; unclear D gene. CDR1 is SGHDT and CDR2 is YYEEEE in the germline V gene. The CDR3 length is 12 residues. Between the trimmed V and J ends, which lost 0 bases and 6 bases, there was a span of 3 bases. Together with reference TRBV5-6 and TRBJ2-2, the CDR3 gives the full variable domain: DAGVTQSPTHLIKTRGQQVTLRCSPKSGHDTVSWYQQALGQGPQFIFQYYEEEERQRGNFPDRFSGHQFPNYSSELNVNALLLGDSALYLCASSLESGELFFGEGSRLTVL.

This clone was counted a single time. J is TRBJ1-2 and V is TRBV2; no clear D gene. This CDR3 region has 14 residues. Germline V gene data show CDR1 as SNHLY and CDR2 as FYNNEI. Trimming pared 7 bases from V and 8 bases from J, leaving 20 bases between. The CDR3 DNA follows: TGTGCCAGCAAAGTCCCGGAAGAATCTAGAGGCTACACCTTC. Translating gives CASKVPEESRGYTF.

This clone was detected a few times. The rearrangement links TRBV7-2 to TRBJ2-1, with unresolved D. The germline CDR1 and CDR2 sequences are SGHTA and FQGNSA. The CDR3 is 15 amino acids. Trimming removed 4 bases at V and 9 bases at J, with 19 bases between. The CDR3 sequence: CASSSTRAFSGEQFF. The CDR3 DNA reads TGTGCCAGCAGCTCAACCCGGGCCTTTTCGGGTGAGCAGTTCTTC.

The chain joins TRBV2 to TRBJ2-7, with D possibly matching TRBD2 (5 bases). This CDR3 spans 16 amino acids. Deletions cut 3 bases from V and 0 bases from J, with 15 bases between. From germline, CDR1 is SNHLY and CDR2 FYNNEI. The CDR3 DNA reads TGTGCCAGCAGTGACCCTTGGACTCAAAGCTCCTACGAGCAGTACGTC. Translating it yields CASSDPWTQSSYEQYV.

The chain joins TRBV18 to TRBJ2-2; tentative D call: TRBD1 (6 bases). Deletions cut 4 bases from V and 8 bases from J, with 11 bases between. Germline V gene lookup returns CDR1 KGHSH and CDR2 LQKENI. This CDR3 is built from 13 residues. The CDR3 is CASSQSGAGELFF. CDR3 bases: TGTGCCAGCTCACAATCAGGGGCTGGGGAGCTGTTTTTT. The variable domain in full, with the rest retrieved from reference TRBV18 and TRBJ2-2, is NAGVMQNPRHLVRRRGQEARLRCSPMKGHSHVYWYRQLPEEGLKFMVYLQKENIIDESGMPKERFSAEFPKEGPSILRIQQVVRGDSAAYFCASSQSGAGELFFGEGSRLTVL.

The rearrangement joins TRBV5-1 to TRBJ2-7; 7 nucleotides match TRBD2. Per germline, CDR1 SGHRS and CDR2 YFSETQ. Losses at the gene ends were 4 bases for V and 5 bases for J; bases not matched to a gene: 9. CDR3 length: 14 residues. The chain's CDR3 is CASSDGGLVDEQYV. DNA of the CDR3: TGCGCCAGCAGCGACGGGGGGTTAGTGGACGAGCAGTACGTC.

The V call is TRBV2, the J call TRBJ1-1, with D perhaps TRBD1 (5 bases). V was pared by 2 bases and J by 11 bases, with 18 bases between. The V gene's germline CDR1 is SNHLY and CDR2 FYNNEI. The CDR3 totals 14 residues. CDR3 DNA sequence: TGTGCCAGCAGTGAAACGGGACTTGGGATCTCGGCTTTCTTT. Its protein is CASSETGLGISAFF.